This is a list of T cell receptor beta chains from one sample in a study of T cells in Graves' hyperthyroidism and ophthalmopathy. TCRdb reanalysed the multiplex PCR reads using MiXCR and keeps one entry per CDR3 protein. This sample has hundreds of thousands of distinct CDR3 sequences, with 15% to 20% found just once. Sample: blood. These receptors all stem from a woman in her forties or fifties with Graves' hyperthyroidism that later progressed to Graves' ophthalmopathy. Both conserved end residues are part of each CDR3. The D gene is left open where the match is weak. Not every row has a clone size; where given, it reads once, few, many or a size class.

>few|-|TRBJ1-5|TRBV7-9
TGTGCCAGCAGCTTTGAATTGTACGGAAGAAACGACAATCAGCCCCAGCATTTT
CASSFELYGRNDNQPQHF
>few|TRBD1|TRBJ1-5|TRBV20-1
TGCAGTGCTAGGACAGGGTATGAACAGCCCCAGCATTTT
CSARTGYEQPQHF
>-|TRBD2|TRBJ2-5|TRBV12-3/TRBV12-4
TGTGCCAGCAGTTTAATAGCGGGGGGACTAGAGGAGACCCAGTACTTC
CASSLIAGGLEETQYF
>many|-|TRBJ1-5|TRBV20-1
TGCAGTGCTCCTACCGGGACAAATAGCAATCAGCCCCAGCATTTT
CSAPTGTNSNQPQHF
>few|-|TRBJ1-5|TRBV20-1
TGCAGTGCTAGAGGTACTACTTGGGGCAGCAATCAGCCCCAGCATTTT
CSARGTTWGSNQPQHF
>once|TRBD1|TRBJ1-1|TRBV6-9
TGTGCCAGCAGTTCGACAGGGGCGTACACTGAAGCTTTCTTT
CASSSTGAYTEAFF
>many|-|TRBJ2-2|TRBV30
TGTGCCAGAAGACACACCGGGGAGCTGTTTTTT
CARRHTGELFF
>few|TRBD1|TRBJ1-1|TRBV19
TGTGCCAGTATGACAGGGGGCAGTAGGGGCACTGAAGCTTTCTTT
CASMTGGSRGTEAFF
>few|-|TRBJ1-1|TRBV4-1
TGCGCCAGCAGCCAAGGACAAGGGGCGAGGACTGAAGCTTTCTTT
CASSQGQGARTEAFF
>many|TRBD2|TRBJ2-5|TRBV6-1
TGTGCCAGCAGTGCCCTTAGCGGGGGGGCCGGAGTCGAGACCCAGTACTTC
CASSALSGGAGVETQYF
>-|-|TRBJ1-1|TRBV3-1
TGTGCCAGCAGCCGAGGCAATGAAGCTTTCTTT
CASSRGNEAFF
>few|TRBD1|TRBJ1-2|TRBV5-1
TGCGCCAGCAGCTTCGGGGGAATTAGGGGGCAATATGGCTACACCTTC
CASSFGGIRGQYGYTF
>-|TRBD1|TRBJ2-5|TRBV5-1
TGCGCCAGCAGTACAGGGGTAGAGACCCAGTACTTC
CASSTGVETQYF
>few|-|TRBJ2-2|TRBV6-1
TGTGCCAGCAGTCCCTACAGGGTGAACACCGGGGAGCTGTTTTTT
CASSPYRVNTGELFF
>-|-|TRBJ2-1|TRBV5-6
TGTGCCAGCAGCGGGGGTGGCGGGGGCCCTATCAATGAGCAGTTCTTC
CASSGGGGGPINEQFF
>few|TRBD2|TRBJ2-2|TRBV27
TGTGCCAGCAGAAAGGGACTAGGCTACACCGGGGAGCTGTTTTTT
CASRKGLGYTGELFF
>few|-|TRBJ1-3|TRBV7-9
TGTGCCAGCAGCGGAGGCGAGACAGAAGGAAACACCATATATTTT
CASSGGETEGNTIYF
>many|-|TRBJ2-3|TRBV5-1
TGCGCCAGCAGCCAAAATCCAGCGCAGGGCCGCACAGATACGCAGTATTTT
CASSQNPAQGRTDTQYF
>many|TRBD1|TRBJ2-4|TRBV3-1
TGTGCCAGCAGCCAACCGGGACAGGGGACCAAAAACATTCAGTACTTC
CASSQPGQGTKNIQYF
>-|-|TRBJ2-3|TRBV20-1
TGCAGTGCTAGAGATCGGGGAGTGGGAGGTGATACGCAGTATTTT
CSARDRGVGGDTQYF
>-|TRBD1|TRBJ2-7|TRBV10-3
TGTGCCATCAGCCTCCGGGACAGCTACGAGCAGTACTTC
CAISLRDSYEQYF
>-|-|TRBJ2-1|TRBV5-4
TGTGCCAGCAGCTTGGAAGCGGTCTCCTACAATGAGCAGTTCTTC
CASSLEAVSYNEQFF
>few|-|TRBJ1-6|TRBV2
TGTGCCAGCGGTGGGAGAACAGCCACTAATTCACCCCTCCACTTT
CASGGRTATNSPLHF
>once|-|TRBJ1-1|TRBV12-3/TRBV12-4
TGTGCCAGCAGTTTTCGGGGGGCGAGCACTGAAGCTTTCTTT
CASSFRGASTEAFF
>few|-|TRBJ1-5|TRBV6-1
TGTGCCAGCCGACCCAGGGATAGCAATCAGCCCCAGCATTTT
CASRPRDSNQPQHF
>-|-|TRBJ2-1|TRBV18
TGTGCCAGCTCACCGCCGACAGGCGATGAGCAGTTCTTC
CASSPPTGDEQFF
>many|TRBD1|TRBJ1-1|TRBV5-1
TGCGCCAGCAGCGAAGGACAGGGAGGAATCACTGAAGCTTTCTTT
CASSEGQGGITEAFF
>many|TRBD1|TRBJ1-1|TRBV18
TGTGCCAGCTCAGGGACAGGGACTAACACTGAAGCTTTCTTT
CASSGTGTNTEAFF
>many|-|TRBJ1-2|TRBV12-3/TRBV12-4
TGTGCCAGCAGTTTAGCCCGAGTAAAGCCGATAGCCTTCTATGGCTACACCTTC
CASSLARVKPIAFYGYTF
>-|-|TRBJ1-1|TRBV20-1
TGCAGTGCTAGAGATCATCAGGGGCTAAACACTGAAGCTTTCTTT
CSARDHQGLNTEAFF
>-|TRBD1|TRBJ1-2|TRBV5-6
TGTGCCAGCAGCTTGCTGGGACAGACATATGGCTACACCTTC
CASSLLGQTYGYTF
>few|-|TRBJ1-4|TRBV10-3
TGTGCCATCAGTGAGTACCAGGGTGAAAAACTGTTTTTT
CAISEYQGEKLFF
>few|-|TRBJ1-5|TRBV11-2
TGTGCCAGCAGCTTAGATGGGCATCTATCTCAGCCCCAGCATTTT
CASSLDGHLSQPQHF
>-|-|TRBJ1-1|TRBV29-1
TGCAGCCCTTCTTTAGGGGACACTGAAGCTTTCTTT
CSPSLGDTEAFF
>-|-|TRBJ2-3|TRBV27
TGTGCCAGCAGTTTAGAACTGGGGATCCCAGATACGCAGTATTTT
CASSLELGIPDTQYF
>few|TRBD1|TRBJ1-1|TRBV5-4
TGTGCCAGCAGAGTGGGACAGGGGAGAACTGAAGCTTTCTTT
CASRVGQGRTEAFF
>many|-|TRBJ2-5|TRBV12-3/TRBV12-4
TGTGCCAGCAGTTTAATGGCTAACCAAGAGACCCAGTACTTC
CASSLMANQETQYF
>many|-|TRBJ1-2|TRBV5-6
TGTGCCAGCAGCTACGGGACGTCTAACTATGGCTACACCTTC
CASSYGTSNYGYTF
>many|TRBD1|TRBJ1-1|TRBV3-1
TGTGCCAGCAGCCAACCGACAGGGGGCGGGAACACTGAAGCTTTCTTT
CASSQPTGGGNTEAFF
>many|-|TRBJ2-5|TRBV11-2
TGTGCCAGCAGCTTAGTGGACGGGGGAGAGACCCAGTACTTC
CASSLVDGGETQYF
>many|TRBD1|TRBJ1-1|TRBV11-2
TGTGCCACCTTCCACGATGAGACAGGGACCGCTTTCTTT
CATFHDETGTAFF
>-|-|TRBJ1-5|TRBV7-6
TGTGCCAGCAGCTTAGCGCAGACGAATCAGCCCCAGCATTTT
CASSLAQTNQPQHF
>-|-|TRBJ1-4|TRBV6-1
TGTGCCAGCACCCCAGGGAGGGTATCGGAAAAACTGTTTTTT
CASTPGRVSEKLFF
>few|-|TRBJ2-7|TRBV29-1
TGCAGCGTTGCCGGTTCCCTCTCCTACGAGCAGTACTTC
CSVAGSLSYEQYF
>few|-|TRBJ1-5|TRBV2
TGTGCCAGCAGTATGGATCGTATCAGCAATCAGCCCCAGCATTTT
CASSMDRISNQPQHF
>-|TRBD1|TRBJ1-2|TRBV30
TGTGCCTGGAGTACCTCTACCACAGGGGTTGGCTACACCTTC
CAWSTSTTGVGYTF
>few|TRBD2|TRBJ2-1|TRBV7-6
TGTGCCAGCAGCTTAGTCCTAGCGGGGGGCTTGTTCAATGAGCAGTTCTTC
CASSLVLAGGLFNEQFF
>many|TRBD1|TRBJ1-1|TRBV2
TGTGCCAGCACTTCCGGGACAGTGAACACTGAAGCTTTCTTT
CASTSGTVNTEAFF
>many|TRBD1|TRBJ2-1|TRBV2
TGTGCCAGCAGCGAACAGGGGTTCGATGAGCAGTTCTTC
CASSEQGFDEQFF
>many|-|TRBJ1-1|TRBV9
TGTGCCAGCAGCGTCGACAGGAACACTGAAGCTTTCTTT
CASSVDRNTEAFF
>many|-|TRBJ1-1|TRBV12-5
TGTGCTAGTGATGGAGGGAACACTGAAGCTTTCTTT
CASDGGNTEAFF